These T cell receptor beta chains were read from a single sample in a study of blood T cells in healthy people across ages. Each CDR3 protein gets one entry after TCRdb re-called the 5' RACE reads with MiXCR. Of 1.5 million to 2 million distinct CDR3 sequences detected, roughly 50% appear once; the ten largest clones hold over 2%. The sequenced sample consisted of blood. All receptors come from a woman aged 40 to 50 in good health. Both conserved end residues are part of each CDR3. D genes are given only for firm matches. Clone size appears in some rows only: once, few, many, or a class for an expanded clone.

J,D,size,V,CDR3,DNA
TRBJ1-1,NA,NA,TRBV7-6,CASSADLNTEAFF,TGTGCCAGCAGTGCCGACCTGAACACTGAAGCTTTCTTT
TRBJ2-1,NA,few,TRBV7-2,CASSLDQIYNEQFF,TGTGCCAGCAGCTTAGACCAGATTTACAATGAGCAGTTCTTC
TRBJ1-1,NA,NA,TRBV3-1,CASSPPTGMNTEAFF,TGTGCCAGCAGCCCTCCTACAGGGATGAACACTGAAGCTTTCTTT
TRBJ2-1,TRBD2,NA,TRBV20-1,CSARIAGSYNEQFF,TGCAGTGCTAGGATAGCGGGGTCCTACAATGAGCAGTTCTTC
TRBJ2-5,TRBD2,few,TRBV9,CASSLIGGVGQETQYF,TGTGCCAGCAGCCTAATCGGGGGGGTGGGCCAAGAGACCCAGTACTTC
TRBJ2-5,NA,NA,TRBV12-3/TRBV12-4,CASSRPGSLGETQYF,TGTGCCAGCAGCCGCCCTGGTAGCCTAGGAGAGACCCAGTACTTC
TRBJ2-5,TRBD2,few,TRBV6-6,CASSLGLAVPDGETQYF,TGTGCCAGCAGTTTAGGACTAGCGGTACCTGACGGAGAGACCCAGTACTTC
TRBJ2-7,NA,NA,TRBV20-1,CSARLSGRRSYEQYF,TGCAGTGCTAGGCTATCGGGCCGGCGCTCCTACGAGCAGTACTTC
TRBJ2-5,TRBD2,NA,TRBV10-3,CAISELAGAKTQYF,TGTGCCATCAGTGAGCTAGCGGGGGCGAAGACCCAGTACTTC
TRBJ2-3,NA,NA,TRBV28,CASRSAWDTQYF,TGTGCCAGCAGATCAGCATGGGATACGCAGTATTTT
TRBJ2-1,NA,NA,TRBV6-6,CASTNGGIGNEQFF,TGTGCCAGCACCAATGGGGGGATTGGGAATGAGCAGTTCTTC
TRBJ1-1,NA,NA,TRBV20-1,CSARGLMNTEAFF,TGCAGTGCTCGGGGTCTTATGAACACTGAAGCTTTCTTT
TRBJ2-1,TRBD1,NA,TRBV6-6,CASSYSGQGGWNEQFF,TGTGCCAGCAGTTACTCGGGACAGGGGGGGTGGAATGAGCAGTTCTTC
TRBJ2-6,NA,once,TRBV27,CASSFATLEGANVLTF,TGTGCCAGCAGTTTCGCCACGTTGGAAGGGGCCAACGTCCTGACTTTC
TRBJ1-2,NA,once,TRBV4-3,CASSQDIGYGYGYTF,TGCGCCAGCAGCCAAGATATCGGTTATGGCTATGGCTACACCTTC
TRBJ1-5,TRBD1,NA,TRBV6-1,CASSRQGPGNQPQHF,TGTGCCAGCAGTAGACAGGGGCCGGGCAATCAGCCCCAGCATTTT
TRBJ1-2,NA,NA,TRBV5-5,CASSSYETGFGYTF,TGTGCCAGCAGCTCGTATGAGACAGGCTTTGGCTACACCTTC
TRBJ2-1,TRBD1,NA,TRBV3-1,CASSQVRGLREQFF,TGTGCCAGCAGCCAAGTCAGGGGGCTTAGGGAGCAGTTCTTC
TRBJ2-5,NA,few,TRBV4-3,CASSQGGAKLETQYF,TGCGCCAGCAGCCAAGGGGGGGCCAAGTTGGAGACCCAGTACTTC
TRBJ2-1,TRBD2,NA,TRBV7-2,CASSPQARGGLETQFF,TGTGCCAGCAGTCCCCAAGCGCGGGGGGGCTTAGAGACCCAGTTCTTC
TRBJ2-3,TRBD1,few,TRBV6-6,CASRRTGTTDTQYF,TGTGCCAGCCGACGGACAGGGACAACAGATACGCAGTATTTT
TRBJ2-3,TRBD1,NA,TRBV28,CASRGAGQGADTQYF,TGTGCCAGCAGGGGGGCGGGACAGGGCGCAGATACGCAGTATTTT
TRBJ1-5,TRBD1,NA,TRBV27,CASSSARGRNQPQHF,TGTGCCAGCAGTTCCGCCAGGGGGCGAAATCAGCCCCAGCATTTT
TRBJ2-1,TRBD1,NA,TRBV6-2/TRBV6-3,CASSYSGQFINEQFF,TGTGCCAGCAGTTACTCGGGACAGTTTATTAATGAGCAGTTCTTC
TRBJ1-5,NA,NA,TRBV10-3,CAISEKGYSNQPQHF,TGTGCCATCAGTGAGAAGGGTTATAGCAATCAGCCCCAGCATTTT
TRBJ2-1,NA,NA,TRBV20-1,CSAESNPEQFF,TGCAGTGCCGAAAGTAATCCTGAGCAGTTCTTC
TRBJ1-2,NA,NA,TRBV7-2,CASSLMARTQGYTF,TGTGCCAGCAGCTTAATGGCACGGACGCAGGGCTACACCTTC
TRBJ2-5,NA,NA,TRBV28,CASILGGVEGTQYF,TGTGCCAGCATACTTGGGGGTGTCGAAGGGACCCAGTACTTC
TRBJ2-6,NA,NA,TRBV9,CASSVGDTPGANVLTF,TGTGCCAGCAGCGTAGGGGACACCCCTGGGGCCAACGTCCTGACTTTC
TRBJ2-3,TRBD1,NA,TRBV29-1,CSVEWTGTGSTDTQYF,TGCAGCGTTGAGTGGACCGGGACAGGGAGCACAGATACGCAGTATTTT
TRBJ2-3,TRBD1,NA,TRBV24-1,CATSAPPTGQQDTQYF,TGTGCCACCAGTGCCCCGCCGACAGGGCAGCAAGATACGCAGTATTTT
TRBJ1-5,NA,NA,TRBV12-3/TRBV12-4,CASSHQQVDSNQPQHF,TGTGCCAGCAGCCACCAGCAGGTCGATAGCAATCAGCCCCAGCATTTT
TRBJ1-5,NA,NA,TRBV20-1,CNATAMCGNQPQHF,TGCAATGCTACTGCCATGTGTGGGAATCAACCCCAGCATTTT
TRBJ2-4,TRBD2,NA,TRBV2,CASRELLAGDKNIQYF,TGTGCCAGCAGGGAACTTCTAGCGGGGGACAAAAACATTCAGTACTTC
TRBJ2-7,NA,NA,TRBV5-1,CASSDLPQGSYEQYF,TGCGCCAGCAGCGATCTTCCTCAGGGTAGTTACGAGCAGTACTTC
TRBJ1-2,NA,NA,TRBV4-3,CASSQATAGEAGGYTF,TGCGCCAGCAGCCAAGCAACCGCAGGGGAGGCAGGTGGCTACACCTTC
TRBJ2-7,NA,NA,TRBV7-2,CASSPERAYEQYF,TGTGCCAGCAGCCCGGAGCGGGCCTACGAGCAGTACTTC
TRBJ2-3,TRBD1,NA,TRBV5-6,CASSQHPDRVGDTQYF,TGTGCCAGCAGCCAACACCCGGACAGGGTTGGAGATACGCAGTATTTT
TRBJ2-3,NA,few,TRBV9,CASSVQIGGITDTQYF,TGTGCCAGCAGCGTCCAGATTGGGGGGATCACAGATACGCAGTATTTT